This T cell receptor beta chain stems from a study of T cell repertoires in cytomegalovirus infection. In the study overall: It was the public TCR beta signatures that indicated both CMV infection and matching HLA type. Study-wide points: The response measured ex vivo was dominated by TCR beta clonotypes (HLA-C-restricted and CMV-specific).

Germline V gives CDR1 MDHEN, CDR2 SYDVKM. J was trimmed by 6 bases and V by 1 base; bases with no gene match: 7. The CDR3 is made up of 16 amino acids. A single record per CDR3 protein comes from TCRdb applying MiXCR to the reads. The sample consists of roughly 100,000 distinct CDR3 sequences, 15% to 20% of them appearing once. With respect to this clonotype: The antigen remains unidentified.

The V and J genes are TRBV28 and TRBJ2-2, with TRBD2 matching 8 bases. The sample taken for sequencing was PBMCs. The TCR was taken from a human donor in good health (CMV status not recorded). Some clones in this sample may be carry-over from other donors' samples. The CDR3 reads CASSLSGGDVPGELFF. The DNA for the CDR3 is TGTGCCAGCAGTTTATCCGGGGGGGATGTGCCCGGGGAGCTGTTTTTT. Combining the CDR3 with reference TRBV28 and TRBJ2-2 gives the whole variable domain DVKVTQSSRYLVKRTGEKVFLECVQDMDHENMFWYRQDPGLGLRLIYFSYDVKMKEKGDIPEGYSVSREKKERFSLILESASTNQTSMYLCASSLSGGDVPGELFFGEGSRLTVL.